This TCR beta chain was recorded in a study of T cells in Graves' hyperthyroidism and ophthalmopathy. Study in general: Peripheral blood was acquired at first diagnosis, ahead of any therapy whatsoever.

V was clipped by 2 bases and J by 6 bases, with 5 bases between them. The length of the CDR3 is 12 residues. The table lists this clonotype with many counts. Its antigen is not identified. Whole-study results and caveats: Researchers found most expanded thyroid clonotypes above 0.001 in blood as well.

Researchers barred patients who had uncontrolled infection, other autoimmune disease, pregnancy or lactation. Orbital computed tomography and thyroid ultrasound, together with serum TRAb and thyroxine and clinical symptoms, were used for diagnoses. RNA transcripts yielded amplified TCR beta CDR3 regions. Primed by the HTBI set, a first-round RT-PCR was run on the TCR CDR3. TCRdb passed the multiplex PCR reads through MiXCR, listing each CDR3 protein once. The data show some 510,000 distinct CDR3 sequences, 20% to 25% seen once. The sequencing input was blood. The genes are TRBV12-3 or TRBV12-4 and TRBJ1-5; D remains ambiguous. This sequence originates from a man aged 18 to 30 with Graves' hyperthyroidism. The CDR3: CASSLSTQPQHF. CDR3 coding DNA: TGTGCCAGCAGTTTATCGACTCAGCCCCAGCATTTT.